Listed below are T cell receptor beta chains from one sample, sequenced in a study of blood T cells in healthy people across ages. TCRdb called the 5' RACE reads again in MiXCR, with one record for every CDR3 protein. The sample includes 540,000 or so distinct CDR3 sequences, around 24% of them seen just once. These records were also assigned to another study, of T cells of mothers and their children.

The sequencing sample was made of blood. The source of these receptors is a boy aged 5-17 years in good health. The CDR3 runs from the conserved cysteine through the conserved F or W. A D gene is named only where the DNA matches it firmly. The size field is filled for only some rows; it gives once, few, many or a size class.

clone_size	d_call	v_call	j_call	cdr3_aa	cdr3_nt
.	.	TRBV5-1	TRBJ2-7	CASSLEPLYEQYF	TGCGCCAGCAGCTTGGAGCCTCTCTACGAGCAGTACTTC
many	.	TRBV5-1	TRBJ2-1	CASSLNSNRDEQFF	TGCGCCAGCAGCTTGAATTCAAACAGGGATGAGCAGTTCTTC
.	.	TRBV27	TRBJ2-2	CASSPQWVTGELFF	TGTGCCAGCAGTCCGCAGTGGGTCACCGGGGAGCTGTTTTTT
few	.	TRBV14	TRBJ2-5	CASSQVGAMETQYF	TGTGCCAGCAGCCAAGTGGGGGCAATGGAGACCCAGTACTTC
.	TRBD2	TRBV27	TRBJ2-7	CASSQRGNSYEQYF	TGTGCCAGCAGTCAGCGGGGTAACTCCTACGAGCAGTACTTC
.	.	TRBV27	TRBJ2-2	CASSLRATFVGELFF	TGTGCCAGCAGTTTAAGAGCCACTTTCGTCGGGGAGCTGTTTTTT
.	.	TRBV7-2	TRBJ2-2	CASGQTNTGELFF	TGTGCCAGTGGACAGACGAACACCGGGGAGCTGTTTTTT
.	.	TRBV12-3/TRBV12-4	TRBJ2-1	CASKLRGSYNEQFF	TGTGCCAGCAAACTCCGGGGGTCCTACAATGAGCAGTTCTTC
.	TRBD2	TRBV20-1	TRBJ2-7	CSAIGTSGRVRALYEQYF	TGCAGTGCTATTGGGACTAGCGGGAGAGTGAGGGCCCTCTACGAGCAGTACTTC
.	.	TRBV30	TRBJ2-2	CAWSQGAGELFF	TGTGCCTGGAGCCAAGGGGCCGGGGAGCTGTTTTTT